A single sample is the source of the 25 T cell receptor beta chains below, sequenced in a study of cytomegalovirus exposure and HLA in healthy donors. Vbeta (60) and Jbeta (13) primers were used in the PCR. Using immunoSEQ multiplex PCR, the repertoire was profiled, and TCRdb retains in-frame clones only, with some absent. The table lists 150,000 to 200,000 clones, approximately 62% of them singletons. The sample consisted of PBMCs. The source of these receptors is a man between 45 and 60 years old in good health and CMV-seronegative.

The gene calls are TRBV14 and TRBJ2-1; TRBD1 agrees at 9 bases. V shed 5 bases and J 6 bases; nucleotides not matched to a gene: 2. The germline CDR1 and CDR2 sequences are SGHDN and FVKESK. This CDR3 is built from 13 residues. The CDR3 protein is CASSWDRVNEQFF. In DNA form, the CDR3 reads TGTGCCAGCAGCTGGGACAGGGTCAATGAGCAGTTCTTC.

The V call is TRBV7-6, the J call TRBJ2-7; possibly TRBD1 for D (5 bases). Between the trimmed V and J ends, which lost 2 bases and 5 bases, there was a span of 13 bases. Germline V CDR1 and CDR2: SGHVS, FNYEAQ. The CDR3 is 14 residues long. DNA for the CDR3: TGTGCCAGCAGCTTAAGGGGTTCCGTAGACGAGCAGTACTTC. The encoded protein is CASSLRGSVDEQYF.

The J gene is TRBJ2-7, the V gene TRBV7-6, with a tentative D call TRBD1 (5 bases). Germline loops: CDR1 SGHVS, CDR2 FNYEAQ. This CDR3 region has 12 residues. Trimming removed 3 bases at V and 5 bases at J, with 8 bases between. CDR3 loop: CASSFQGHEQYF. CDR3 bases: TGTGCCAGCAGCTTCCAGGGTCACGAGCAGTACTTC.

This clone was seen a handful of times. The sample has other DNA sequences that encode this CDR3 too. This sequence joins TRBV5-1 and TRBJ1-2; maybe TRBD1 (5 bases). Trimming removed 0 bases at V and 2 bases at J, with 5 bases between. This CDR3 has 13 residues. Germline V gene data show CDR1 as SGHRS and CDR2 as YFSETQ. CDR3 region: CASSLGQNYGYTF. In DNA, the CDR3 is TGCGCCAGCAGCTTGGGACAGAACTATGGCTACACCTTC.

The CDR3 region has the DNA TGTGCCAGCAGTGATGTGGGCGCCTACGAGCAGTACTTC. Translating it yields CASSDVGAYEQYF. V and J are TRBV2 and TRBJ2-7; D gene uncertain. Germline V gene data show CDR1 as SNHLY and CDR2 as FYNNEI. The CDR3 consists of 13 residues. V was pared by 3 bases and J by 2 bases, with 8 bases between. The whole variable domain, remainder taken from reference TRBV2 and TRBJ2-7, is EPEVTQTPSHQVTQMGQEVILRCVPISNHLYFYWYRQILGQKVEFLVSFYNNEISEKSEIFDDQFSVERPDGSNFTLKIRSTKLEDSAMYFCASSDVGAYEQYFGPGTRLTVT.

The chain has TRBV5-1 and TRBJ1-3; D is undetermined. The V end lost 2 bases, the J end lost 0 bases, and 6 bases lay between the germline ends. This CDR3 region has 14 residues. The germline V gene encodes CDR1 SGHRS and CDR2 YFSETQ. The CDR3, as DNA: TGCGCCAGCAGCTTCGGTGTCTCTGGAAACACCATATATTTT. This encodes CASSFGVSGNTIYF.

This clone was detected a few times. The chain recombines TRBV7-7 with TRBJ2-1; 10 bases are a match to TRBD2. This CDR3 comprises 14 residues. Germline CDR1 is SSHAT and CDR2 is FNYEAQ (reference sequence). The CDR3 sequence: CASALAGPQGEQFF. The CDR3 region has the DNA TGTGCTAGCGCACTAGCGGGGCCACAGGGGGAGCAGTTCTTC.

This clone was seen only a few times. This chain connects TRBV2 to TRBJ2-5; D perhaps matches TRBD1 (6 bases). This CDR3 has 13 amino acids. Trimming stripped 6 bases from V and 1 base from J, with 9 bases between. In germline, CDR1 is SNHLY, CDR2 FYNNEI. This chain's CDR3 is CASRRGSQETQYF. The CDR3 DNA is TGTGCCAGCAGGAGGGGGAGCCAAGAGACCCAGTACTTC.

This chain uses TRBV7-2 with TRBJ2-3; weak D call: TRBD2 (6 bases). V was cut by 7 bases and J by 2 bases, with 13 bases left in between. The CDR3 covers 14 residues. CDR1 is SGHTA, CDR2 FQGNSA, per germline. CDR3 protein: CASNRLGDTDTQYF. The CDR3 DNA follows: TGTGCCAGCAATAGACTAGGGGACACAGATACGCAGTATTTT. Full variable domain (missing parts from reference TRBV7-2 and TRBJ2-3): GAGVSQSPSNKVTEKGKDVELRCDPISGHTALYWYRQSLGQGLEFLIYFQGNSAPDKSGLPSDRFSAERTGGSVSTLTIQRTQQEDSAVYLCASNRLGDTDTQYFGPGTRLTVL.

This clone showed up just a few times. The CDR3 nucleotides are TGTGCCAGCAGCCAAGAGTTAACTAGCGGGGTTGGCCCAGATACGCAGTATTTT. It specifies CASSQELTSGVGPDTQYF. The chain joins TRBV4-2 to TRBJ2-3; 10 bases are shared with TRBD2. The length of the CDR3 is 18 residues. V was clipped by 0 bases and J by 4 bases; unmatched bases: 10. Germline CDR1 and CDR2: LGHNA and YNFKEQ.

This clone was counted a few times. The chain has TRBV10-1 and TRBJ1-1; TRBD1 agrees at 7 bases. Losses at the gene ends were 6 bases for V and 3 bases for J; bases not matched to a gene: 7. CDR3 size: 14 residues. In germline, CDR1 is WNHNN, CDR2 SYGVQD (reference sequence). CDR3 DNA: TGCGCCAGCAGCCCCCGACAGGGCCACACTGAAGCTTTCTTT. This encodes CASSPRQGHTEAFF.

V is TRBV27 and J is TRBJ2-1; 9 bases fit TRBD2. Germline lookup yields CDR1 MNHEY and CDR2 SMNVEV (reference sequence). CDR3 size: 16 residues. Trimming removed 3 bases from V and 8 bases from J; junction bases left unmatched: 11. CDR3: CASSFRLAGRLDEQFF. The CDR3 DNA is TGTGCCAGCAGTTTTCGTCTAGCGGGACGGTTGGATGAGCAGTTCTTC.

This clone was recorded a few times. This rearrangement joins TRBV27 to TRBJ1-2; D call uncertain. CDR3 length: 13 residues. CDR1 and CDR2 from the germline V gene are MNHEY and SMNVEV (reference sequence). Trimming took 9 bases from V and 0 from J, leaving 11 bases between them. CDR3: CASKGGANYGYTF. CDR3 DNA sequence: TGTGCCAGTAAGGGAGGAGCTAACTATGGCTACACCTTC.

This rearrangement joins TRBV21-1 to TRBJ1-1; TRBD1 is the table's D call, not checked against the DNA. TRBV21-1 is a pseudogene segment. This CDR3 contains 15 residues. This CDR3 is CASSSRTGMNTEAFF. In DNA form, the CDR3 reads TGTGCCAGCAGCAGTCGGACAGGGATGAACACTGAAGCTTTCTTT.

The chain carries TRBV6-1 and TRBJ2-7, with TRBD2 as a possible D gene (5 bases). Germline CDR1 and CDR2: MNHNS and SASEGT. This CDR3 has 14 amino acids. The ends were cut back, 6 bases at V and 0 bases at J, with 12 bases in the middle. CDR3: CASRSSGSSYEQYF. DNA of the CDR3: TGTGCCAGCAGGAGCTCGGGGAGCTCCTACGAGCAGTACTTC.

The chain is built from TRBV29-1 and TRBJ1-2, with D unclear. With 7 bases removed from V and 4 bases from J, the gap between germline ends came to 13 bases. Germline V lookup: CDR1 SQVTM, CDR2 ANQGSEA. CDR3 length equals 12 residues. The CDR3 loop reads CSAELGSYGYTF. Written as DNA, the CDR3 is TGCAGCGCCGAGCTAGGGAGCTATGGCTACACCTTC.

V is TRBV7-2 and J is TRBJ2-7; D perhaps matches TRBD1 (6 bases). The germline CDR1 and CDR2 sequences are SGHTA and FQGNSA. Trimming took off 1 base at V and 7 bases at J, with 20 bases between the two ends. The CDR3 covers 16 residues. The CDR3 here is CASSLVGGFTEDEQYF. In DNA form, the CDR3 reads TGTGCCAGCAGCTTAGTAGGGGGATTTACAGAGGATGAGCAGTACTTC.

This chain uses TRBV19 with TRBJ2-1, with 11 bases matching TRBD2. There are 14 residues in the CDR3. The V gene's germline CDR1 is LNHDA and CDR2 SQIVND (reference sequence). The trim removed 5 bases at V and 8 bases at J, leaving 5 bases unmatched. Here the CDR3 DNA reads TGTGCCAGTAGTCTCCTTAGCGGGGGGGATGAGCAGTTCTTC. Encoded protein: CASSLLSGGDEQFF.

The chain is built from TRBV10-1 and TRBJ2-2; a weak D match, TRBD2 (7 bases). Germline V gene lookup returns CDR1 WNHNN and CDR2 SYGVQD (reference sequence). The V gene lost 3 bases and the J gene lost 4 bases, with 15 bases spanning the gap. The CDR3 is 16 residues long. The CDR3 nucleotides read TGCGCCAGCAGTGAAGGGGGGGCGAGGGTCACCGGGGAGCTGTTTTTT. Its translation is CASSEGGARVTGELFF.

The chain carries TRBV6-1 and TRBJ2-3; D call uncertain. This CDR3 is built from 15 residues. The V end was cut by 1 base, the J end by 2 bases, with 10 bases between. The V gene's germline CDR1 is MNHNS and CDR2 SASEGT. The CDR3 bases are TGTGCCAGCAGTGAAGTGGTGAGCTACACAGATACGCAGTATTTT. It codes for CASSEVVSYTDTQYF.

The table lists this clone with a few counts. This sequence joins TRBV6-1 and TRBJ1-4; D unresolved. The length of the CDR3 is 14 residues. Germline loops: CDR1 MNHNS, CDR2 SASEGT. Trimming stripped 6 bases from V and 0 bases from J, with 8 bases between. The CDR3 region has the DNA TGTGCCAGCAGCTTACAGACAACTAATGAAAAACTGTTTTTT. Translation: CASSLQTTNEKLFF.

The V gene is TRBV11-3, the J gene TRBJ2-1; D remains unclear. CDR3 length: 13 amino acids. V lost 1 base and J 10 bases, leaving 11 bases between the germline ends. Germline V gene data show CDR1 as SGHNT and CDR2 as YENEEA. DNA of the CDR3: TGTGCCAGCAGCTTAGGGCCCGGGTACGAGCAGTTCTTC. Its translation: CASSLGPGYEQFF. The full variable domain, rest sourced from reference TRBV11-3 and TRBJ2-1, is EAGVVQSPRYKIIEKKQPVAFWCNPISGHNTLYWYLQNLGQGPELLIRYENEEAVDDSQLPKDRFSAERLKGVDSTLKIQPAELGDSAVYLCASSLGPGYEQFFGPGTRLTVL.

The rearrangement links TRBV19 to TRBJ1-1; D is possibly TRBD1 (5 bases). V was pared by 5 bases and J by 5 bases, with 15 bases between. CDR3 length equals 14 residues. Germline values: CDR1 LNHDA, CDR2 SQIVND (reference sequence). CDR3 in DNA: TGTGCCAGTAGTCCGCAGGGAGGTCAGACTGAAGCTTTCTTT. Its protein product is CASSPQGGQTEAFF.

The sample holds a few counts of this clone. The chain joins TRBV6-1 to TRBJ1-1, with 9 positions matching TRBD1. With V trimmed by 6 bases and J by 4 bases, 3 bases remained unmatched. CDR1 MNHNS and CDR2 SASEGT come from the germline V gene. The CDR3 consists of 13 residues. As DNA, the CDR3 is TGTGCCAGCAGGAGGACAGGGGTCACTGAAGCTTTCTTT. It translates to CASRRTGVTEAFF.

This clone has just one count. V and J are TRBV7-2 and TRBJ1-1; D not certain. V lost 1 base, J lost 5 bases, and 8 bases lay in between. The germline CDR1 and CDR2 sequences are SGHTA and FQGNSA. This CDR3 spans 13 amino acids. The CDR3 DNA sequence: TGTGCCAGCAGCTTAGATCCCGGGACTGAAGCTTTCTTT. Translated: CASSLDPGTEAFF.